The 27 T cell receptor beta chains presented below share a single source sample, sequenced in a study of blood T cell repertoires in COVID-19. Measured with immunoSEQ multiplex PCR; TCRdb has only the in-frame clones, and not every one. The table has about 270,000 clones, around 85% seen once; the top ten hold about 10%. The specimen sequenced was peripheral blood. These receptors were taken from a woman in her 70s with acute or convalescent COVID-19.

The V call is TRBV5-1, the J call TRBJ2-5; 10 nucleotides match TRBD1. The CDR3 is 16 amino acids. The germline V gene has CDR1 SGHRS and CDR2 YFSETQ. Trimming removed 0 bases from V and 5 bases from J; junction bases left unmatched: 7. The CDR3 is CASSLVPDRGGETQYF. CDR3 nucleotides: TGCGCCAGCAGCTTGGTTCCGGACAGGGGGGGCGAGACCCAGTACTTC.

The chain combines TRBV9 with TRBJ2-7; D is perhaps TRBD2 (6 bases). In germline, CDR1 is SGDLS, CDR2 YYNGEE. The CDR3 totals 14 residues. Trimming took off 3 bases at V and 5 bases at J, with 15 bases between the two ends. The CDR3 protein is CASSGGPGLNEQYF. Written as DNA, the CDR3 is TGTGCCAGCAGCGGCGGGCCGGGACTTAACGAGCAGTACTTC. The variable domain in full, completed from reference TRBV9 and TRBJ2-7, reads DSGVTQTPKHLITATGQRVTLRCSPRSGDLSVYWYQQSLDQGLQFLIQYYNGEERAKGNILERFSAQQFPDLHSELNLSSLELGDSALYFCASSGGPGLNEQYFGPGTRLTVT.

The rearrangement links TRBV27 to TRBJ1-2; D is possibly TRBD1 (6 bases). The germline V gene encodes CDR1 MNHEY and CDR2 SMNVEV (reference sequence). Trimming left V 3 bases short and J 11 bases short, with 25 bases between. The CDR3 has 16 residues. The CDR3, as DNA: TGTGCCAGCAGTTTCTCGGCAGGGGTGATCTTGAGAAGTTACACCTTC. Translated: CASSFSAGVILRSYTF.

The rearrangement uses TRBV2 and TRBJ1-2; no definite D call. Trimming cost V 3 bases and J 3 bases, with 8 bases left between them. The CDR3 length is 13 residues. Germline V gene data show CDR1 as SNHLY and CDR2 as FYNNEI. CDR3 loop: CASSEGRYYGYTF. Written as DNA, the CDR3 is TGTGCCAGCAGTGAGGGGAGGTACTATGGCTACACCTTC.

The chain combines TRBV18 with TRBJ2-5, with D tentatively TRBD1 (6 bases). Trimming shortened V by 4 bases and J by 3 bases, and 15 bases separated the two germline ends. CDR1 and CDR2 from the germline V gene are KGHSH and LQKENI. CDR3 size: 15 residues. CDR3: CASSLQGITEETQYF. The CDR3 DNA reads as TGTGCCAGCTCACTCCAGGGGATTACTGAAGAGACCCAGTACTTC.

The V and J genes are TRBV7-9 and TRBJ1-6; 7 bases are shared with TRBD1. V lost 3 bases, J lost 3 bases, and 2 bases stayed unmatched. The CDR3 consists of 15 residues. Germline CDR1 is SEHNR and CDR2 is FQNEAQ (reference sequence). CDR3 in amino acids: CASSFGTVYNSPLHF. In nucleotides, the CDR3 is TGTGCCAGCAGCTTCGGGACAGTCTATAATTCACCCCTCCACTTT.

For this clone: This sample includes further DNA sequences coding for the same CDR3. The genes are TRBV19 and TRBJ1-5; D gene ambiguous. Trimming removed 3 bases at V and 5 bases at J, with 8 bases between. Germline CDR1 LNHDA, CDR2 SQIVND (reference sequence). This CDR3 has 13 residues. The DNA for the CDR3 is TGTGCCAGTAGTATCAGAGGGTATCAGCCCCAGCATTTT. This gives the protein CASSIRGYQPQHF.

The chain is built from TRBV7-3 and TRBJ1-1; D gene uncertain. V gave up 2 bases and J gave up 0 bases, with 4 bases separating them. CDR3 length equals 13 residues. Per germline, CDR1 SGHTA and CDR2 FQGTGA. The CDR3 sequence is CASSLSVNTEAFF. The CDR3 DNA sequence: TGTGCCAGCAGCTTATCGGTGAACACTGAAGCTTTCTTT. The full variable domain, rest sourced from reference TRBV7-3 and TRBJ1-1, is GAGVSQTPSNKVTEKGKYVELRCDPISGHTALYWYRQSLGQGPEFLIYFQGTGAADDSGLPNDRFFAVRPEGSVSTLKIQRTERGDSAVYLCASSLSVNTEAFFGQGTRLTVV.

The V gene is TRBV29-1, the J gene TRBJ2-7, with D possibly matching TRBD1 (5 bases). Germline CDR1 reads SQVTM; CDR2 reads ANQGSEA. Trimming pared 6 bases from V and 3 bases from J, leaving 18 bases between. This CDR3 comprises 14 residues. CDR3: CSVGPQGLGYEQYF. For the CDR3, the DNA is TGCAGCGTCGGTCCCCAGGGATTAGGCTACGAGCAGTACTTC.

V is TRBV3-1 (or the pseudogene TRBV3-2) and J is TRBJ2-1; the D is unclear. This CDR3 spans 15 amino acids. CDR1 and CDR2 from the germline V gene are LGHDT and YNNKEL (reference sequence). Between the trimmed V and J ends, which lost 4 bases and 0 bases, there was a span of 10 bases. The CDR3 sequence is CASSRSDSSYNEQFF. CDR3 nucleotides: TGTGCCAGCAGCCGGAGCGATAGCTCCTACAATGAGCAGTTCTTC.

The chain links TRBV11-2 to TRBJ2-5; 7 bases agree with TRBD2. The germline gives CDR1 SGHAT, CDR2 FQNNGV. Losses at the gene ends were 5 bases for V and 5 bases for J; bases not matched to a gene: 5. CDR3 length: 13 amino acids. The CDR3 sequence is CASSLGLLETQYF. CDR3 sequence (DNA): TGTGCCAGCAGCCTGGGACTACTTGAGACCCAGTACTTC.

V gene TRBV6-2 or TRBV6-3 combines with J gene TRBJ2-5, with a tentative D call TRBD2 (6 bases). The germline gives CDR1 MNHEY, CDR2 SVGEGT. The CDR3 runs to 11 residues. The ends were cut back, 5 bases at V and 7 bases at J, with 8 bases in the middle. CDR3 sequence: CASSPGGTQYF. In nucleotides, the CDR3 is TGTGCCAGCAGTCCCGGGGGGACCCAGTACTTC.

This sequence joins TRBV5-4 and TRBJ1-4; 7 nucleotides agree with TRBD1. The CDR3 has 16 amino acids. Germline V gene data show CDR1 as SGHNT and CDR2 as YYREEE (reference sequence). J lost 0 bases, V lost 2 bases, and 4 bases had no gene match. This CDR3 reads CASSFGQDPTNEKLFF. The CDR3 bases are TGTGCCAGCAGCTTTGGACAGGATCCAACTAATGAAAAACTGTTTTTT.

The rearrangement uses TRBV24-1 and TRBJ1-2; no clear D. Between the trimmed V and J ends, which lost 1 base and 8 bases, there was a span of 10 bases. Germline CDR1 reads KGHDR; CDR2 reads SFDVKD. The CDR3 length is 13 residues. CDR3 DNA sequence: TGTGCCACCAGTGATTTCCGAGGGAAGGGCTACACCTTC. This translates into CATSDFRGKGYTF.

The chain joins TRBV6-5 to TRBJ1-1; D remains unclear. This CDR3 comprises 13 residues. CDR1 and CDR2 (germline): MNHEY, SVGAGI. The ends were cut back, 0 bases at V and 3 bases at J, with 5 bases in the middle. The CDR3 spells CASSYSRDTEAFF. CDR3 nucleotide sequence: TGTGCCAGCAGTTACTCGCGGGACACTGAAGCTTTCTTT.

The genes are TRBV28 and TRBJ1-2; 8 nucleotides align to TRBD1. V trimming: 7 bases; J trimming: 5 bases; junction bases outside the gene matches: 3. The CDR3 is 12 residues long. Germline CDR1 MDHEN, CDR2 SYDVKM. The CDR3 loop reads CASTTGGYGYTF. In nucleotides, the CDR3 is TGTGCCAGCACAACAGGGGGATATGGCTACACCTTC.

This chain links TRBV6-5 with TRBJ2-5, with D possibly being TRBD2 (6 bases). The germline V gene encodes CDR1 MNHEY and CDR2 SVGAGI. V was cut by 8 bases and J by 2 bases, with 15 bases left in between. There are 14 residues in the CDR3. As DNA, the CDR3 is TGTGCCAGCGTGGGCTCGCGGGATCAAGAGACCCAGTACTTC. As protein: CASVGSRDQETQYF.

The count of this clone is one. The V and J genes are TRBV5-4 and TRBJ2-1; possibly TRBD2 for D (5 bases). Germline CDR1 is SGHNT and CDR2 is YYREEE (reference sequence). V shed 4 bases and J shed 0 bases, with 20 bases lying between them. The CDR3 has 18 residues. CDR3: CASSPEGVPGSSYNEQFF. Here the CDR3 DNA reads TGTGCCAGCAGCCCCGAGGGCGTCCCCGGCAGCTCCTACAATGAGCAGTTCTTC.

CDR3 DNA: TGTGCCAGCAGTCACAGCTCTATGCCCTATGGCTACACCTTC. Protein product: CASSHSSMPYGYTF. The chain links TRBV3-1 (or the pseudogene TRBV3-2) to TRBJ1-2; D unresolved. The CDR3 consists of 14 residues. Germline assignment: CDR1 LGHDT and CDR2 YNNKEL (reference sequence). Deletions cut 6 bases from V and 4 bases from J, with 15 bases between.

Only a few counts were recorded for this clone. The genes are TRBV6-5 and TRBJ1-1, with D possibly matching TRBD1 (6 bases). There are 14 residues in the CDR3. Germline V gene lookup returns CDR1 MNHEY and CDR2 SVGAGI. V was cut by 9 bases and J by 1 base, with 15 bases left in between. The CDR3: CASGIRDTNTEAFF. CDR3 nucleotides: TGTGCCAGTGGGATAAGGGACACGAACACTGAAGCTTTCTTT.

This chain connects TRBV4-1 to TRBJ2-6, with 10 bases that match TRBD2. Trimming took 0 bases from V and 2 from J; bases not matched to a gene: 7. There are 19 residues in the CDR3. Germline assignment: CDR1 MGHRA and CDR2 YSYEKL. The CDR3 nucleotides read TGCGCCAGCAGCCAAGAAGGCCTAGCGGGGGTGGCTGGGGCCAACGTCCTGACTTTC. It translates to CASSQEGLAGVAGANVLTF.

The V and J genes are TRBV6-5 and TRBJ2-2; 9 nucleotides agree with TRBD2. The V segment lost 4 bases and the J segment 7 bases; nucleotides outside the gene matches: 4. Germline CDR1 is MNHEY and CDR2 is SVGAGI. The CDR3 is 14 residues long. The CDR3 loop reads CASSLAGVGGELFF. The DNA for the CDR3 is TGTGCCAGCAGTTTAGCGGGGGTGGGCGGGGAGCTGTTTTTT.

This CDR3 reads CASSFRAGGLEAFF. The CDR3 coding sequence is TGTGCCAGCAGTTTCCGGGCAGGGGGCCTTGAAGCTTTCTTT. V usage is TRBV27 and J usage is TRBJ1-1, with 8 bases aligning to TRBD1. Germline V gene sequence: CDR1 MNHEY, CDR2 SMNVEV (reference sequence). J gave up 7 bases and V 3 bases, and 7 bases lay outside the gene matches. The CDR3 loop spans 14 amino acids.

The chain has TRBV28 and TRBJ1-2; no clear D gene. The CDR3 is 15 amino acids. The V end was cut by 5 bases, the J end by 4 bases, with 17 bases between. Germline CDR1 and CDR2: MDHEN and SYDVKM. CDR3 residues: CASSTPSDSPYGYTF. The CDR3 bases are TGTGCCAGCAGTACCCCCTCCGACTCCCCCTATGGCTACACCTTC.

The chain couples TRBV19 to TRBJ2-5; D gene uncertain. Germline V gives CDR1 LNHDA, CDR2 SQIVND (reference sequence). V lost 5 bases and J 5 bases, leaving 6 bases between the germline ends. The CDR3 sequence is 11 residues long. The CDR3, as DNA: TGTGCCAGTAGTGCCGAGGAGACCCAGTACTTC. Protein sequence: CASSAEETQYF.

This chain uses TRBV5-5 with TRBJ2-7; D possibly corresponds to TRBD1 (6 bases). Germline loops: CDR1 SGHKS, CDR2 YYEKEE (reference sequence). The CDR3 consists of 14 residues. The V and J ends lost 5 bases and 3 bases respectively, with 15 bases between them. The CDR3 loop is CASSSYRVRYEQYF. Here the CDR3 DNA reads TGTGCCAGCAGTTCCTACAGGGTCCGCTACGAGCAGTACTTC.

The V and J genes are TRBV9 and TRBJ2-7; 7 nucleotides line up with TRBD1. The CDR3 covers 15 residues. Germline loops: CDR1 SGDLS, CDR2 YYNGEE. V shed 4 bases, J shed 3 bases, and the junction held 10 bases outside the gene matches. This CDR3 reads CASSFTGDSNYEQYF. In DNA form, the CDR3 reads TGTGCCAGCAGCTTCACAGGGGATTCAAACTACGAGCAGTACTTC. Full variable domain (missing parts from reference TRBV9 and TRBJ2-7): DSGVTQTPKHLITATGQRVTLRCSPRSGDLSVYWYQQSLDQGLQFLIQYYNGEERAKGNILERFSAQQFPDLHSELNLSSLELGDSALYFCASSFTGDSNYEQYFGPGTRLTVT.